This entry concerns a single T cell receptor (beta chain). Its specificity is unknown. Uncontrolled infection, other autoimmune disease, pregnancy or lactation barred patients from enrollment. This record belongs to a study of T cells in Graves' hyperthyroidism and ophthalmopathy. RNA transcripts gave rise to amplified TCR beta CDR3 regions. First-round RT-PCR with HTBI primers amplified the TCR CDR3 region. TCRdb passed the multiplex PCR reads through MiXCR, listing each CDR3 protein once. The table lists roughly 500,000 distinct CDR3 sequences, over 35% of them singletons. The CDR3 has 13 amino acids. Trimming stripped 7 bases from V and 11 bases from J, with 23 bases between. The germline gives CDR1 DFQATT, CDR2 SNEGSKA (reference sequence). Findings of the study overall: Through a model of 13 V-J features, ophthalmopathy was separated from stable hyperthyroidism. Within blood appeared most thyroid clonotypes that had expanded above 0.001.

The sequence came from an adult woman with Graves' disease, either hyperthyroidism or ophthalmopathy (not recorded which). This sequence joins TRBV20-1 and TRBJ2-5, with D possibly being TRBD1 (7 bases). The sample comprised peripheral blood or thyroid tissue (not recorded which). The CDR3 region is CSVKRGPPGTQYF. The DNA of the CDR3 is TGCAGTGTCAAAAGGGGGCCACCCGGGACTCAGTACTTC.